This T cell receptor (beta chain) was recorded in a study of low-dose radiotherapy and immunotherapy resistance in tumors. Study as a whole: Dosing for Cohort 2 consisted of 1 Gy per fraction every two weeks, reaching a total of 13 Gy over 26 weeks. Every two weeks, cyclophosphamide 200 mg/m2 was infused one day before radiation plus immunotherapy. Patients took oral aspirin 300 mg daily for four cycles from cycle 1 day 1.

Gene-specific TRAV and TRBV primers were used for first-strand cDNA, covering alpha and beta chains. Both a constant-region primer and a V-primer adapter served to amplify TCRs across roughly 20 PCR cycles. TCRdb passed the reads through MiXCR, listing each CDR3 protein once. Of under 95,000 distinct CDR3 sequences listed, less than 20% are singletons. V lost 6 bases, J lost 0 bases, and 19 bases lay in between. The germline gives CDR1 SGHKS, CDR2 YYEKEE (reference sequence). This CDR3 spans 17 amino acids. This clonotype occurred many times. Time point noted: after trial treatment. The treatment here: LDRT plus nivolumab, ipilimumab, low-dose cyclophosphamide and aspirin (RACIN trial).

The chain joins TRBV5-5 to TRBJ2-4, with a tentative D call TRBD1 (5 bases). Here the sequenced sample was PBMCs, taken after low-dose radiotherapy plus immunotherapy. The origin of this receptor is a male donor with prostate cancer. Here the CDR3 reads CASTLIPGNIAKNIQYF. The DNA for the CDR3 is TGTGCCAGCACCCTTATCCCAGGGAACATAGCCAAAAACATTCAGTACTTC.